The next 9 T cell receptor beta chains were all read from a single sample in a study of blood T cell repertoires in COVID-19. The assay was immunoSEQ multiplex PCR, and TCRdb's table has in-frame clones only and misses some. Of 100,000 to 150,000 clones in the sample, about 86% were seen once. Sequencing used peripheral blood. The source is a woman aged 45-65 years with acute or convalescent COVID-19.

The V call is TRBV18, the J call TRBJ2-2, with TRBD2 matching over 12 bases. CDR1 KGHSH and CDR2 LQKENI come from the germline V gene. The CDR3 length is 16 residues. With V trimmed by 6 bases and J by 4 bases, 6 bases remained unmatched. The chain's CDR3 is CASSDGLAGFTGELFF. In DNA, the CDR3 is TGTGCCAGCTCGGACGGACTAGCGGGATTCACCGGGGAGCTGTTTTTT.

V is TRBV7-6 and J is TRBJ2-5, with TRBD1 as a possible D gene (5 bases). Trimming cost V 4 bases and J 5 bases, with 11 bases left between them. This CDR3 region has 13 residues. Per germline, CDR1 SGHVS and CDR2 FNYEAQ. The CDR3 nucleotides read TGTGCCAGCAGCTCGCCAGGGTTTGAGACCCAGTACTTC. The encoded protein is CASSSPGFETQYF.

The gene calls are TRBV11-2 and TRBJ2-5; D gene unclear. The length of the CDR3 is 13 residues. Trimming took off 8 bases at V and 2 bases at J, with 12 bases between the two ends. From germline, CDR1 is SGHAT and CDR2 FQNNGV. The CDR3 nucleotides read TGTGCCAGCGCCCTTCCCCTACAAGAGACCCAGTACTTC. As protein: CASALPLQETQYF. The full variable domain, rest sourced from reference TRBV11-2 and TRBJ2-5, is EAGVAQSPRYKIIEKRQSVAFWCNPISGHATLYWYQQILGQGPKLLIQFQNNGVVDDSQLPKDRFSAERLKGVDSTLKIQPAKLEDSAVYLCASALPLQETQYFGPGTRLLVL.

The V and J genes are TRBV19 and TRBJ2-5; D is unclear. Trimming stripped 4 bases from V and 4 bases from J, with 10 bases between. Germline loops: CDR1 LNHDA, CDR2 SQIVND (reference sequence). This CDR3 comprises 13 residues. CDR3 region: CASSNLRGETQYF. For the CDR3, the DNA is TGTGCCAGTAGTAATTTGAGAGGAGAGACCCAGTACTTC.

DNA of the CDR3: TGTGCCATCCCAAGTGGTAACGGGACACCAACGATGGGCTATGGCTACACCTTC. This encodes CAIPSGNGTPTMGYGYTF. The chain uses TRBV27 and TRBJ1-2, with D perhaps TRBD1 (6 bases). The CDR3 totals 18 residues. The ends were cut back, 10 bases at V and 4 bases at J, with 31 bases in the middle. Germline CDR1 reads MNHEY; CDR2 reads SMNVEV (reference sequence).

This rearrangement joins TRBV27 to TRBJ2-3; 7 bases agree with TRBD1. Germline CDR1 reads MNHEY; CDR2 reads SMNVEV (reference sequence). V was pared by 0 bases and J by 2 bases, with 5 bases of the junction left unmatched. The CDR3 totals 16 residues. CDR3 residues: CASSLSTGLATDTQYF. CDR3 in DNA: TGTGCCAGCAGTTTATCGACAGGGCTAGCCACAGATACGCAGTATTTT.

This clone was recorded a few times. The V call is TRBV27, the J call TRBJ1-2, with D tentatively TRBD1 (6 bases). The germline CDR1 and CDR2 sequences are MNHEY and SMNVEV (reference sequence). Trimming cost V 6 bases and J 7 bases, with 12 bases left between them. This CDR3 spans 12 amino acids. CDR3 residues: CASSGLGGGYTF. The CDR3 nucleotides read TGTGCCAGCAGCGGACTAGGGGGTGGCTACACCTTC.

Here the CDR3 reads CASKGQANDNEQFF. The CDR3 DNA reads TGTGCCAGCAAAGGACAGGCGAACGACAATGAGCAGTTCTTC. The V and J genes are TRBV5-4 and TRBJ2-1; TRBD1 aligns across 7 bases. The V gene's germline CDR1 is SGHNT and CDR2 YYREEE (reference sequence). CDR3 length: 14 residues. V shed 6 bases and J 5 bases; nucleotides not matched to a gene: 8.

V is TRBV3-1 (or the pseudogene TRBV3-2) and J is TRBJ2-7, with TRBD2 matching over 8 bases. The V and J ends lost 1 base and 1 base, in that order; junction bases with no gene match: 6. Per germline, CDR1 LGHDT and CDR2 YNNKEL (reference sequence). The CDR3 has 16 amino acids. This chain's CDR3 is CASSQVFSGTSYEQYF. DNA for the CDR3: TGTGCCAGCAGCCAAGTCTTTAGCGGGACATCCTACGAGCAGTACTTC.